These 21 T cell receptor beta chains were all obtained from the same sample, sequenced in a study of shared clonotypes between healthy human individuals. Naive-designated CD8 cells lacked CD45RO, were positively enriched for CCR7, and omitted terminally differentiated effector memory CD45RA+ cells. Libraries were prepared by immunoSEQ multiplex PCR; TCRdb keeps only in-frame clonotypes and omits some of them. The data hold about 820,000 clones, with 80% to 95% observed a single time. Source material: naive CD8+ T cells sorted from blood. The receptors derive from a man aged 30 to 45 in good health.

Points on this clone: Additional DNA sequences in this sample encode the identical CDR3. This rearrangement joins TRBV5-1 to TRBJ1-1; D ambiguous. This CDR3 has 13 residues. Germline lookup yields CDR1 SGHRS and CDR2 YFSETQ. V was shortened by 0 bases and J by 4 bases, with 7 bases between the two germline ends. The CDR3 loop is CASSLGITTEAFF. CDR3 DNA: TGCGCCAGCAGCTTGGGTATTACCACTGAAGCTTTCTTT.

CDR3 sequence: CASSQEVQGLMPDTQYF. CDR3 in DNA: TGTGCCAGCAGCCAAGAAGTACAGGGGTTGATGCCAGATACGCAGTATTTT. This chain joins TRBV14 and TRBJ2-3, with TRBD1 matching over 7 bases. The CDR3 has 17 amino acids. With 0 bases clipped from V and 4 bases from J, the junction kept 10 bases outside the gene matches. Per germline, CDR1 SGHDN and CDR2 FVKESK.

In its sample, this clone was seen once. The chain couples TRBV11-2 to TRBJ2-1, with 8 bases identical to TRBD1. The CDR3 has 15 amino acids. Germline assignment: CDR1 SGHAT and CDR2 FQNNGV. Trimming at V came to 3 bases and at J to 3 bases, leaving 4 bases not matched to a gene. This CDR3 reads CASSFPGQGYNEQFF. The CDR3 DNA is TGTGCCAGCAGCTTCCCCGGACAGGGCTACAATGAGCAGTTCTTC.

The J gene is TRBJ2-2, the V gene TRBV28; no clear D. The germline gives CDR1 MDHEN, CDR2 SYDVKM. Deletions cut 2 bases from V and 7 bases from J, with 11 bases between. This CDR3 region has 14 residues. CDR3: CASSLLPGIGELFF. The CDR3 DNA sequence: TGTGCCAGCAGTTTACTACCAGGAATCGGGGAGCTGTTTTTT.

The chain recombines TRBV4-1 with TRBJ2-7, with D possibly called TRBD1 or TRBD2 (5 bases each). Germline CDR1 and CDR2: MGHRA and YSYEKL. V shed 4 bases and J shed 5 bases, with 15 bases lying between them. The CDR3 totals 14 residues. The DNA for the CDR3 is TGCGCCAGCAGCCCGGTGTCAGGGAGACACGAGCAGTACTTC. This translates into CASSPVSGRHEQYF.

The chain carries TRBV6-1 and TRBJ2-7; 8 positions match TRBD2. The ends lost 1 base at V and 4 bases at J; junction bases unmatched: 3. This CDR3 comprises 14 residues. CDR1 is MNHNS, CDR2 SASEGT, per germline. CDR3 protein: CASSEGGRWYEQYF. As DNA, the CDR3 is TGTGCCAGCAGTGAAGGCGGGAGGTGGTACGAGCAGTACTTC.

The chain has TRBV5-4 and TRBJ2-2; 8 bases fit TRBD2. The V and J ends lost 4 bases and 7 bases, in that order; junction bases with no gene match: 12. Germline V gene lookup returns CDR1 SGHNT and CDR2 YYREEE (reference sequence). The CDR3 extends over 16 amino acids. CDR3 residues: CASSPPGLVNGGELFF. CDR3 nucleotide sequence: TGTGCCAGCAGCCCACCGGGACTAGTGAACGGCGGGGAGCTGTTTTTT.

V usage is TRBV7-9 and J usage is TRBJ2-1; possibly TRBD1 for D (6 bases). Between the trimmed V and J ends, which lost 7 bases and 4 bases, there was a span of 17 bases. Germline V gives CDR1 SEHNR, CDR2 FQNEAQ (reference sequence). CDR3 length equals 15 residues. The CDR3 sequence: CASNIPGRGYNEQFF. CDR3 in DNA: TGTGCCAGCAATATCCCGGGCAGGGGATACAATGAGCAGTTCTTC.

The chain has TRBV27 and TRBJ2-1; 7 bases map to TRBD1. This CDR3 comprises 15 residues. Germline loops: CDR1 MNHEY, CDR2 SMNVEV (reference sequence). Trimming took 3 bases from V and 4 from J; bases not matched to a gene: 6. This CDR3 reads CASSFLGQTYNEQFF. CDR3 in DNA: TGTGCCAGCAGTTTTCTGGGACAGACATACAATGAGCAGTTCTTC.

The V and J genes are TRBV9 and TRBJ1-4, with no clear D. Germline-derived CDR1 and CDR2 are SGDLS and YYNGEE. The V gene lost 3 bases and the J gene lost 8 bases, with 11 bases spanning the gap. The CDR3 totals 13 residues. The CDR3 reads CASSDRSAEKLFF. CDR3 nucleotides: TGTGCCAGCAGCGATCGGTCTGCCGAAAAACTGTTTTTT.

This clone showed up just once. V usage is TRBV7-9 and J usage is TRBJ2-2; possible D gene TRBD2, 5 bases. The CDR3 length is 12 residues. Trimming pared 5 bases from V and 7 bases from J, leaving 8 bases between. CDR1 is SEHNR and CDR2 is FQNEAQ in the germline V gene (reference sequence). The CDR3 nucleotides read TGTGCCAGCAGCCCCGCGGGCGGGGAGCTGTTTTTT. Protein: CASSPAGGELFF.

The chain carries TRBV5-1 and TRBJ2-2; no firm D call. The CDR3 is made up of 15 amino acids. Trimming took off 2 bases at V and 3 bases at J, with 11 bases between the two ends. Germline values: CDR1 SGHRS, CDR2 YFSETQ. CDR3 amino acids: CASSLDPNYTGELFF. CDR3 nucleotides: TGCGCCAGCAGCTTAGACCCGAACTACACCGGGGAGCTGTTTTTT. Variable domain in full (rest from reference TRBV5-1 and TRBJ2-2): KAGVTQTPRYLIKTRGQQVTLSCSPISGHRSVSWYQQTPGQGLQFLFEYFSETQRNKGNFPGRFSGRQFSNSRSEMNVSTLELGDSALYLCASSLDPNYTGELFFGEGSRLTVL.

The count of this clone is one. CDR3 loop: CASRLAANTGELFF. The CDR3 nucleotides read TGTGCCAGTAGGTTAGCGGCCAACACCGGGGAGCTGTTTTTT. The chain employs TRBV7-2 and TRBJ2-2; tentatively, D is TRBD2 (6 bases). There are 14 residues in the CDR3. Trimming took off 9 bases at V and 2 bases at J, with 13 bases between the two ends. Germline V gene lookup returns CDR1 SGHTA and CDR2 FQGNSA.

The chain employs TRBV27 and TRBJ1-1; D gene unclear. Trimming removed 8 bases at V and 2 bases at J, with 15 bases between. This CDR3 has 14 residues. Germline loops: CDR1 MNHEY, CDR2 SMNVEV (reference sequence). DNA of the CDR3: TGTGCCAGCCGCATCGCAATTTCTAACACTGAAGCTTTCTTT. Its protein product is CASRIAISNTEAFF.

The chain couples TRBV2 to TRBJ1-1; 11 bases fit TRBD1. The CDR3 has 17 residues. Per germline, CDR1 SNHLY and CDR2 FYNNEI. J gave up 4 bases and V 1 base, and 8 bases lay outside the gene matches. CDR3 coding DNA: TGTGCCAGCAGTGAAGGGAGTGCCGGGACAGGGGGCACTGAAGCTTTCTTT. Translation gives CASSEGSAGTGGTEAFF.

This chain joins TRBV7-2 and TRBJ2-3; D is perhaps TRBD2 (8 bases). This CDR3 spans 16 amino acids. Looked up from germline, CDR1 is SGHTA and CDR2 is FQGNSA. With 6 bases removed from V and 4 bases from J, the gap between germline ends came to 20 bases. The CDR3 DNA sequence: TGTGCCAGCAGGTCCGGGAGGGGGCGCCCAGCAGATACGCAGTATTTT. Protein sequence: CASRSGRGRPADTQYF.

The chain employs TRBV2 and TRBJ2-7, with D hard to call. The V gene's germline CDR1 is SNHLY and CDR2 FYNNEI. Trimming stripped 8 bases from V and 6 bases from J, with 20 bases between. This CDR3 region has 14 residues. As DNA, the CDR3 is TGTGCCAGCCGAGGACCAATATTTGGCCCCGAGCAGTACTTC. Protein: CASRGPIFGPEQYF.

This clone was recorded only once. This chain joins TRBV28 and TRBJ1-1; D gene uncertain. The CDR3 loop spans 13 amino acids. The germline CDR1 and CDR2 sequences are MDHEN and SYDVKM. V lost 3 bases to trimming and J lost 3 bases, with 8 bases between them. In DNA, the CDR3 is TGTGCCAGCAGTTTTCAGAGCTACACTGAAGCTTTCTTT. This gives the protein CASSFQSYTEAFF.

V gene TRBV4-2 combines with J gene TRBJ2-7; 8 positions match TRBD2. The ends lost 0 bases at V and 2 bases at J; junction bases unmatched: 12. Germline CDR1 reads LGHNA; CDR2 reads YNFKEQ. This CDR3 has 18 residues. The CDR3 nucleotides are TGTGCCAGCAGCCAAGAGGGGATAGGGGTAGCGGGAACCTACGAGCAGTACTTC. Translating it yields CASSQEGIGVAGTYEQYF.

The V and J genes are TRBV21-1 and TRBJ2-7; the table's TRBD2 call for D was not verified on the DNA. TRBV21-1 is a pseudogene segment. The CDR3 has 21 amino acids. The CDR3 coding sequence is TGTGCCAGCAGCTCGTACGGACTAGCGGAGTTTGAAATACCTTCCTCCTACGAGCAGTACTTC. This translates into CASSSYGLAEFEIPSSYEQYF.

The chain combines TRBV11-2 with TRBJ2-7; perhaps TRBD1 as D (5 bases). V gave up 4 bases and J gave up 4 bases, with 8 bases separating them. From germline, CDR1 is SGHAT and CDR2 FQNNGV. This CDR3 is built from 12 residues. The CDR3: CASSSSGYEQYF. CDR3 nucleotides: TGTGCCAGCAGCTCCTCAGGGTACGAGCAGTACTTC.